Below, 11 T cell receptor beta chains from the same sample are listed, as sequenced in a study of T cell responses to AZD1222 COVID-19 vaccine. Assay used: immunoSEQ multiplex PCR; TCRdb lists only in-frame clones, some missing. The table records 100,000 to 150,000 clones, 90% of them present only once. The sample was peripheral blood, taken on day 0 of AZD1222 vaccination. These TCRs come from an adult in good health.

The CDR3 sequence is CAWRDRGSEQYF. CDR3 sequence (DNA): TGTGCCTGGAGGGACAGGGGATCCGAGCAGTACTTC. The chain is built from TRBV30 and TRBJ2-7; the match to TRBD1 covers 9 bases. J was trimmed by 6 bases and V by 3 bases; bases with no gene match: 3. Per germline, CDR1 GTSNPN and CDR2 SVGIG (reference sequence). This CDR3 comprises 12 residues.

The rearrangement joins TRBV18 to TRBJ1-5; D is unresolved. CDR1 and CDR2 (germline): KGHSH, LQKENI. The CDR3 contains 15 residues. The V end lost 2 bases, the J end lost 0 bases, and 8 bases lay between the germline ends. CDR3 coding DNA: TGTGCCAGCTCACCAGACGGCACTAGCAATCAGCCCCAGCATTTT. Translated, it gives CASSPDGTSNQPQHF.

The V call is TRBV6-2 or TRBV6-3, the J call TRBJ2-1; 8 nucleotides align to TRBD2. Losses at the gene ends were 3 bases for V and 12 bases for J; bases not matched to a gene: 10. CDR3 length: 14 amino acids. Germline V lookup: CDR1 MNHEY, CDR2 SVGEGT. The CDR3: CASSYPTAGGGQFF. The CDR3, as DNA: TGTGCCAGCAGTTATCCGACGGCCGGGGGGGGGCAGTTCTTC.

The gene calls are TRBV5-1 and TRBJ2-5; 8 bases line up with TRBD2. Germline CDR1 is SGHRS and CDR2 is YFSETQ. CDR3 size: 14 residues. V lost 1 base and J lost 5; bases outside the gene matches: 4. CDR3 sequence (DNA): TGCGCCAGCAGCTTGAGAGCGGGGGCGGAGACCCAGTACTTC. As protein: CASSLRAGAETQYF.

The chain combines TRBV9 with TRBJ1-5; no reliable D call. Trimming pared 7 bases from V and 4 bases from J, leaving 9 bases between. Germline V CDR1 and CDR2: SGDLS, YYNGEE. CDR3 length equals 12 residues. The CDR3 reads CASDRGNQPQHF. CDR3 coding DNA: TGTGCCAGCGACCGGGGAAATCAGCCCCAGCATTTT.

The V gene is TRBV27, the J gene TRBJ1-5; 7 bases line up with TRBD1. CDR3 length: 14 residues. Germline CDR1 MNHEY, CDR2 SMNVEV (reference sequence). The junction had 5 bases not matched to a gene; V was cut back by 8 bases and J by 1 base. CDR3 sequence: CASGLQGSNQPQHF. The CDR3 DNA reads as TGTGCCAGCGGGCTACAGGGGAGCAATCAGCCCCAGCATTTT.

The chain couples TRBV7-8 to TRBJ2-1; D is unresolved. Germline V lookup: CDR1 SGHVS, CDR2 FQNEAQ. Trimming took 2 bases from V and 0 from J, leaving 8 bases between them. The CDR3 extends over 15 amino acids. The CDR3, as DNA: TGTGCCAGCAGCTTATTGCAGAGCTCCTACAATGAGCAGTTCTTC. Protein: CASSLLQSSYNEQFF. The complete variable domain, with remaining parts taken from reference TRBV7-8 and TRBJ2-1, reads GAGVSQSPRYKVAKRGQDVALRCDPISGHVSLFWYQQALGQGPEFLTYFQNEAQLDKSGLPSDRFFAERPEGSVSTLKIQRTQQEDSAVYLCASSLLQSSYNEQFFGPGTRLTVL.

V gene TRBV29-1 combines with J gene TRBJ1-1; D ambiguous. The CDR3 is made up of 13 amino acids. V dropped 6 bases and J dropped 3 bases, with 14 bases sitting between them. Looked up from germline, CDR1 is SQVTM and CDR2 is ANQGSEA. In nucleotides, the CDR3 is TGCAGCGTAGTAATATCCATTTACACTGAAGCTTTCTTT. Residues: CSVVISIYTEAFF.

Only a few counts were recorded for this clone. CDR3 sequence reads: CASSSRDSETLVYGYTF. In DNA, the CDR3 is TGTGCCAGTAGTTCCCGGGACAGTGAAACCCTAGTCTATGGCTACACCTTC. This chain links TRBV19 with TRBJ1-2, with 7 bases aligning to TRBD1. Germline V gene data show CDR1 as LNHDA and CDR2 as SQIVND (reference sequence). V lost 5 bases and J lost 4; bases outside the gene matches: 16. The CDR3 is made up of 17 amino acids.

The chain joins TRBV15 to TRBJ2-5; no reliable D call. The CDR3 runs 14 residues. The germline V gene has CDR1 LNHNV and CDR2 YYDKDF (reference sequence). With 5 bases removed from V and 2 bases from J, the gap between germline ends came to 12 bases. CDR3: CATSSRLNQETQYF. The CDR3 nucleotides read TGTGCCACCAGCTCCAGGTTAAATCAAGAGACCCAGTACTTC.

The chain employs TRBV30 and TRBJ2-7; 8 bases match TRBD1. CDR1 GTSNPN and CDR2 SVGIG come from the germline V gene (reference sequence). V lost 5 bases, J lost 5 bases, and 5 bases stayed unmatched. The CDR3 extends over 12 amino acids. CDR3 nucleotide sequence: TGTGCCTGGGACAGGGGTCTGAACGAGCAGTACTTC. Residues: CAWDRGLNEQYF.